What follows are 25 T cell receptor beta chains derived from one specimen sequenced in a study of high-grade serous ovarian cancer treatment subgroups (dated by TCRdb to the early 2020s). Receptors were amplified or captured by the immunoSEQ multiplex PCR assay. TCRdb stores this immuneACCESS table with in-frame sequences only. Part of the clones is absent; in the studies checked, under half of the shortfall reflects unresolved V genes, and no reason is known for the rest. The sample profile shows around 8,000 clones; around 78% of them were found once. Approximately 10% of the sample lies in the top ten. Tumor samples were collected prior to definitive surgery or chemotherapy. Sample: tumor tissue. The receptors originated from a human donor with high-grade serous ovarian cancer.

The chain has TRBV6-6 and TRBJ2-2, with 8 bases matching TRBD1. This CDR3 region has 15 residues. Trimming removed 6 bases from V and 1 base from J; junction bases left unmatched: 4. The germline V gene has CDR1 MNHNY and CDR2 SVGAGI (reference sequence). The CDR3 DNA sequence: TGTGCCAGCAGATCCGGGACAGGGAACACCGGGGAGCTGTTTTTT. Protein: CASRSGTGNTGELFF.

The chain employs TRBV9 and TRBJ2-1; TRBD2 matches 11 bases. This CDR3 is 16 amino acids long. J was trimmed by 0 bases and V by 6 bases; bases with no gene match: 5. Germline-derived CDR1 and CDR2 are SGDLS and YYNGEE. CDR3 sequence (DNA): TGTGCCAGCACGCCGACTAGCGGGGTCTCCTACAATGAGCAGTTCTTC. Protein sequence: CASTPTSGVSYNEQFF.

There are a few counts of this clone. The chain recombines TRBV27 with TRBJ2-7; D perhaps matches TRBD2 (5 bases). The germline gives CDR1 MNHEY, CDR2 SMNVEV (reference sequence). The CDR3 has 14 amino acids. V was pared by 4 bases and J by 6 bases, with 16 bases between. The DNA of the CDR3 is TGTGCCAGCAGTTCACTAGAGGTAACTAGCGAGCAGTACTTC. Its translation: CASSSLEVTSEQYF.

The CDR3 coding sequence is TGTGCCAGCAGCTTGTTTGTGGCAGACAGCACAGATACGCAGTATTTT. It translates to CASSLFVADSTDTQYF. The chain has TRBV5-8 and TRBJ2-3; D gene unclear. Germline V lookup: CDR1 SGHTS, CDR2 YDEGEE. V lost 1 base, J lost 0 bases, and 12 bases lay in between. CDR3 length equals 16 residues.

The chain uses TRBV7-9 and TRBJ2-1; 10 nucleotides align to TRBD2. CDR3 length equals 15 residues. The ends lost 6 bases at V and 4 bases at J; junction bases unmatched: 6. Germline V gene lookup returns CDR1 SEHNR and CDR2 FQNEAQ (reference sequence). The CDR3 coding sequence is TGTGCCAGCAGTTATTTAGCGGGAGGATACAATGAGCAGTTCTTC. Protein product: CASSYLAGGYNEQFF.

The rearrangement links TRBV6-5 to TRBJ2-7, with D tentatively TRBD2 (5 bases). This CDR3 has 14 amino acids. Trimming stripped 6 bases from V and 7 bases from J, with 19 bases between. From germline, CDR1 is MNHEY and CDR2 SVGAGI. The chain's CDR3 is CASSEPGNQEEQYF. CDR3 in DNA: TGTGCCAGCAGCGAACCGGGAAACCAGGAAGAGCAGTACTTC.

This rearrangement joins TRBV7-3 to TRBJ2-5; D might be TRBD2 (5 bases). The DNA end favors TRBJ2-7, so the J call may be wrong. Germline CDR1 and CDR2: SGHTA and FQGTGA. The length of the CDR3 is 14 residues. The CDR3 protein is CASSLTEGSYEQYF. The CDR3 bases are TGTGCCAGCAGCTTAACAGAGGGCTCCTACGAGCAGTACTTC.

V usage is TRBV4-1 and J usage is TRBJ2-5; 8 bases match TRBD2. Per the germline V gene, CDR1 is MGHRA and CDR2 is YSYEKL. There are 14 residues in the CDR3. Trimming at V came to 3 bases and at J to 4 bases, leaving 4 bases not matched to a gene. CDR3 amino acids: CASSHGLAGETQYF. As DNA, the CDR3 is TGCGCCAGCAGCCACGGACTAGCAGGAGAGACCCAGTACTTC.

CDR3 sequence (DNA): TGTGCCAGCAGCTTCTCACGGGGGGGGACAGATACGCAGTATTTT. Its protein product is CASSFSRGGTDTQYF. The chain uses TRBV7-2 and TRBJ2-3; TRBD2 matches 8 bases. The CDR3 covers 15 residues. Germline assignment: CDR1 SGHTA and CDR2 FQGNSA. With 3 bases clipped from V and 3 bases from J, the junction kept 5 bases outside the gene matches.

The CDR3 spells CASSFGSNRPIAGNTIYF. CDR3 DNA: TGTGCCAGCAGCTTCGGGTCCAATCGACCGATCGCTGGAAACACCATATATTTT. This chain connects TRBV11-2 to TRBJ1-3, with unresolved D. There are 18 residues in the CDR3. From germline, CDR1 is SGHAT and CDR2 FQNNGV. Trimming shortened V by 3 bases and J by 2 bases, and 20 bases separated the two germline ends.

The J gene is TRBJ2-3, the V gene TRBV7-2, with 7 bases matching TRBD2. The ends lost 2 bases at V and 0 bases at J; junction bases unmatched: 2. CDR1 SGHTA and CDR2 FQGNSA come from the germline V gene. The CDR3 is 15 residues long. CDR3 loop: CASSLLAASTDTQYF. CDR3 coding DNA: TGTGCCAGCAGCTTACTAGCGGCTAGCACAGATACGCAGTATTTT.

The chain links TRBV7-2 to TRBJ2-5; D is unresolved. The CDR3 spans 11 residues. Trimming removed 5 bases from V and 5 bases from J, with 6 bases in between. Germline values: CDR1 SGHTA, CDR2 FQGNSA. The CDR3: CASSETETQYF. CDR3 nucleotide sequence: TGTGCCAGCAGCGAGACCGAGACCCAGTACTTC.

This clone was observed a few times. V gene TRBV14 combines with J gene TRBJ1-5; D is perhaps TRBD1 (6 bases). V lost 4 bases, J lost 5 bases, and 12 bases lay in between. CDR1 is SGHDN, CDR2 FVKESK, per germline. The CDR3 spans 14 residues. In nucleotides, the CDR3 is TGTGCCAGCAGCCGCGGACAGATTGATCAGCCCCAGCATTTT. This translates into CASSRGQIDQPQHF.

The rearrangement uses TRBV19 and TRBJ2-7, with a possible D match to TRBD2 (5 bases). V was clipped by 3 bases and J by 2 bases, with 17 bases between them. Germline CDR1 LNHDA, CDR2 SQIVND (reference sequence). There are 16 residues in the CDR3. CDR3 DNA: TGTGCCAGTAGTATTTTAGATGGAGCGGTCGCCTACGAGCAGTACTTC. As protein: CASSILDGAVAYEQYF.

This chain uses TRBV4-1 with TRBJ2-5; weak D call: TRBD1 (6 bases). Germline lookup yields CDR1 MGHRA and CDR2 YSYEKL. V was trimmed by 0 bases and J by 5 bases, leaving 16 bases between them. This CDR3 comprises 16 residues. The CDR3 sequence: CASSQEGSGRGETQYF. The CDR3 nucleotides read TGCGCCAGCAGCCAAGAAGGGTCGGGAAGGGGGGAGACCCAGTACTTC.

The rearrangement links TRBV11-3 to TRBJ2-2; 12 nucleotides line up with TRBD2. This CDR3 comprises 15 residues. J lost 5 bases, V lost 4 bases, and 2 bases had no gene match. CDR1 SGHNT and CDR2 YENEEA come from the germline V gene. CDR3 coding DNA: TGTGCCAGCAGCTGGACTAGCGGGATAACCGGGGAGCTGTTTTTT. Protein: CASSWTSGITGELFF.

The rearrangement uses TRBV6-1 and TRBJ2-1; 10 bases match TRBD2. Germline V gene data show CDR1 as MNHNS and CDR2 as SASEGT. CDR3 length: 18 amino acids. V shed 2 bases and J 9 bases; nucleotides not matched to a gene: 16. The DNA of the CDR3 is TGTGCCAGCAGTGAATTAATCAGCGGGGGGGCGGTATGGATTGAGCAGTTCTTC. It specifies CASSELISGGAVWIEQFF.

This chain links TRBV4-1 with TRBJ2-3, with unresolved D. Trimming shortened V by 0 bases and J by 5 bases, and 9 bases separated the two germline ends. This CDR3 contains 14 residues. Germline CDR1 reads MGHRA; CDR2 reads YSYEKL. The CDR3: CASSQEGIRDTQYF. CDR3 DNA: TGCGCCAGCAGCCAAGAAGGGATTCGAGATACGCAGTATTTT.

This clone has a handful of counts. The rearrangement links TRBV5-4 to TRBJ2-7; 7 positions agree with TRBD1. Germline V lookup: CDR1 SGHNT, CDR2 YYREEE (reference sequence). This CDR3 region has 15 residues. The V gene end was trimmed by 3 bases and the J gene end by 5 bases; junction bases not matched to a gene: 11. The DNA for the CDR3 is TGTGCCAGCAGCTCTGATAGGGGGCCCCAAAACGAGCAGTACTTC. It encodes CASSSDRGPQNEQYF. Variable domain in full (rest from reference TRBV5-4 and TRBJ2-7): ETGVTQSPTHLIKTRGQQVTLRCSSQSGHNTVSWYQQALGQGPQFIFQYYREEENGRGNFPPRFSGLQFPNYSSELNVNALELDDSALYLCASSSDRGPQNEQYFGPGTRLTVT.

This chain uses TRBV6-6 with TRBJ1-2, with a weak D call TRBD1 (5 bases). The germline gives CDR1 MNHNY, CDR2 SVGAGI (reference sequence). This CDR3 is 13 amino acids long. The germline V and J ends were trimmed by 3 bases and 3 bases, with 8 bases remaining between them. The CDR3: CASSYGGDYGYTF. The CDR3 nucleotides read TGTGCCAGCAGTTATGGGGGAGACTATGGCTACACCTTC.

The chain employs TRBV21-1 and TRBJ2-5; the DNA was not compared with TRBD2, the D call given in the table. TRBV21-1 is a known pseudogene. The CDR3 length is 17 residues. Here the CDR3 DNA reads TGTGCCAGCAGCAAAGGGAGGGCTAGCGGGAGACCAGACACCCAGTACTTC. Protein sequence: CASSKGRASGRPDTQYF.

The chain recombines TRBV28 with TRBJ2-5; TRBD1 matches at 10 bases. Germline V CDR1 and CDR2: MDHEN, SYDVKM. The ends lost 6 bases at V and 4 bases at J; junction bases unmatched: 8. The CDR3 covers 15 residues. The CDR3 DNA reads TGTGCCAGCAGCCCGGGACAGGGGCTCCGAGAGACCCAGTACTTC. Translated: CASSPGQGLRETQYF.

The chain is built from TRBV13 and TRBJ1-1; unclear D gene. Germline assignment: CDR1 PRHDT and CDR2 FYEKMQ (reference sequence). V lost 2 bases and J lost 1, with 5 bases in between. The CDR3 sequence is 13 residues long. The DNA of the CDR3 is TGTGCCAGCAGCTTATACGGGAACACTGAAGCTTTCTTT. Residues: CASSLYGNTEAFF.

The CDR3 nucleotides are TGTGCCAGTAGTCGGGGGGAGGACAGGTTGGCCCTCCACTTT. Amino acids: CASSRGEDRLALHF. V usage is TRBV19 and J usage is TRBJ1-6, with TRBD1 matching 7 bases. The length of the CDR3 is 14 residues. V was clipped by 5 bases and J by 14 bases; unmatched bases: 12. The germline gives CDR1 LNHDA, CDR2 SQIVND (reference sequence).

The chain links TRBV19 to TRBJ2-1; D perhaps matches TRBD1 (6 bases). The CDR3 spans 12 residues. Per the germline V gene, CDR1 is LNHDA and CDR2 is SQIVND (reference sequence). V gave up 4 bases and J gave up 8 bases, with 9 bases separating them. Here the CDR3 reads CASSTQGYEQFF. The CDR3 nucleotides read TGTGCCAGTAGTACACAGGGCTATGAGCAGTTCTTC.